Presented here are 19 T cell receptor beta chains from one specimen sequenced in a study of blood T cells in healthy people across ages. Primed by a sample-barcoded 5' primer and a J-beta primer mix, a second PCR proceeded for about 7 to 12 cycles. TCRdb reprocessed the 5' RACE reads via MiXCR and lists one record per CDR3 protein. The repertoire holds about 840,000 distinct CDR3 sequences, 25% to 35% seen once, with roughly a tenth in the top ten. These data were also reused for a study on T cells of mothers and their children.

The sample consisted of blood. Receptors were obtained from a woman aged 40 to 55 in good health.

This clonotype was observed at least ten times. The chain links TRBV20-1 to TRBJ2-6; D is undetermined. CDR1 is DFQATT and CDR2 is SNEGSKA in the germline V gene (reference sequence). The CDR3 has 16 amino acids. Between the trimmed V and J ends, which lost 0 bases and 5 bases, there was a span of 14 bases. Here the CDR3 reads CSARDSSGRRANVLTF. The DNA of the CDR3 is TGCAGTGCTAGAGATAGCTCAGGTCGGCGGGCCAACGTCCTGACTTTC.

This clonotype showed up many times. In DNA, the CDR3 is TGTGCCAGCAGCTCTGGGCCTTCCCAAGAGACCCAGTACTTC. Translating it yields CASSSGPSQETQYF. The chain combines TRBV5-6 with TRBJ2-5, with D unclear. The CDR3 is made up of 14 amino acids. Trimming removed 3 bases at V and 1 base at J, with 10 bases between. Germline CDR1 is SGHDT and CDR2 is YYEEEE.

This clonotype was detected only a few times. One end of the junction fails to match germline, which may point to a read error. CDR3 DNA: TGCAGTGCTGGAGAGACGGGGGGCAACAATCAGCCCCAGCATTTT. It yields the protein CSAGETGGNNQPQHF. V usage is TRBV20-1 and J usage is TRBJ1-5; the D gene is possibly TRBD1 (6 bases). The CDR3 is 15 amino acids. CDR1 is DFQATT, CDR2 SNEGSKA, per germline (reference sequence).

The table lists this clonotype with many counts. This chain connects TRBV20-1 to TRBJ2-1; TRBD2 matches 14 bases. Germline CDR1 is DFQATT and CDR2 is SNEGSKA (reference sequence). CDR3 length: 17 amino acids. V shed 6 bases and J 0 bases; nucleotides not matched to a gene: 7. In nucleotides, the CDR3 is TGCAGTGCCCGGACTAGCGGGGGGACTGACTCCTACAATGAGCAGTTCTTC. It yields the protein CSARTSGGTDSYNEQFF.

This sequence joins TRBV20-1 and TRBJ2-7; D remains ambiguous. The J call is in doubt because the DNA end fits TRBJ2-5 better. Germline-derived CDR1 and CDR2 are DFQATT and SNEGSKA (reference sequence). There are 13 residues in the CDR3. The CDR3 DNA sequence: TGCAGTGCTAGAGATAGCCGCTCAGAGACCCAGTACTTC. It translates to CSARDSRSETQYF.

The chain is built from TRBV27 and TRBJ2-3, with D hard to call. Germline assignment: CDR1 MNHEY and CDR2 SMNVEV (reference sequence). V was clipped by 0 bases and J by 6 bases, with 4 bases between them. CDR3 length equals 12 residues. CDR3 nucleotide sequence: TGTGCCAGCAGTTTATCAATGGATACGCAGTATTTT. This sequence encodes CASSLSMDTQYF.

This rearrangement joins TRBV4-1 to TRBJ2-3, with 13 bases that match TRBD2. Trimming removed 1 base from V and 8 bases from J; junction bases left unmatched: 6. Per the germline V gene, CDR1 is MGHRA and CDR2 is YSYEKL. CDR3 size: 16 residues. The CDR3 coding sequence is TGCGCCAGCAGCCAAGGACTAGCGGGGGGCGGTGGTACGCAGTATTTT. Protein product: CASSQGLAGGGGTQYF.

This CDR3 is CSAIAPANGLGGLGDEQFF. CDR3 DNA: TGCAGTGCTATCGCTCCCGCCAACGGCCTGGGGGGTTTGGGCGATGAGCAGTTCTTC. The rearrangement joins TRBV20-1 to TRBJ2-1, with TRBD2 as a possible D gene (6 bases). Trimming removed 4 bases from V and 8 bases from J, with 33 bases in between. The CDR3 has 19 residues. Per germline, CDR1 DFQATT and CDR2 SNEGSKA (reference sequence).

This clonotype was observed a few times. The chain is built from TRBV7-2 and TRBJ2-7; no clear D. V gave up 7 bases and J gave up 1 base, with 20 bases separating them. In germline, CDR1 is SGHTA, CDR2 FQGNSA. CDR3 length: 16 residues. CDR3: CASTHPGLVKSYEQYF. The CDR3 bases are TGTGCCAGCACCCACCCCGGCCTCGTTAAGTCCTACGAGCAGTACTTC.

The V and J genes are TRBV28 and TRBJ1-5; no definite D call. This CDR3 spans 16 amino acids. Trimming removed 3 bases at V and 7 bases at J, with 19 bases between. Looked up from germline, CDR1 is MDHEN and CDR2 is SYDVKM. This CDR3 is CASSLGGHSARQPQHF. In DNA, the CDR3 is TGTGCCAGCAGTTTGGGCGGGCATTCGGCGCGCCAGCCCCAGCATTTT.

This clonotype was seen ten or more times. The chain uses TRBV12-3 or TRBV12-4 and TRBJ2-3; D call uncertain. V lost 6 bases, J lost 2 bases, and 18 bases lay in between. The CDR3 sequence is 16 residues long. The CDR3, as DNA: TGTGCCAGCAGCTTACAACGATTTCCCTACACAGATACGCAGTATTTT. Protein: CASSLQRFPYTDTQYF.

This sequence joins TRBV2 and TRBJ2-1; the match to TRBD1 covers 8 bases. CDR3 length: 15 amino acids. Germline lookup yields CDR1 SNHLY and CDR2 FYNNEI. The V gene end was trimmed by 6 bases and the J gene end by 7 bases; junction bases not matched to a gene: 11. The CDR3 DNA sequence: TGTGCCAGCAGGGGGACAGGAATGAGGGGTAATGAGCAGTTCTTC. Its translation is CASRGTGMRGNEQFF.

This clonotype was seen more than once but under ten times. CDR3 DNA sequence: TGTGCCACTGCGGACCCCCAGAACACTGAAGCTTTCTTT. Translation: CATADPQNTEAFF. The V call is TRBV24-1, the J call TRBJ1-1; D is undetermined. Per the germline V gene, CDR1 is KGHDR and CDR2 is SFDVKD. The V gene lost 10 bases and the J gene lost 1 base, with 12 bases spanning the gap. The CDR3 length is 13 residues.

V and J are TRBV20-1 and TRBJ1-5; no definite D call. The V gene's germline CDR1 is DFQATT and CDR2 SNEGSKA (reference sequence). Deletions cut 0 bases from V and 3 bases from J, with 9 bases between. This CDR3 has 14 amino acids. Written as DNA, the CDR3 is TGCAGTGCTAGAGATAGGGTAAACAATCAGCCCCAGCATTTT. This gives the protein CSARDRVNNQPQHF.

The rearrangement links TRBV27 to TRBJ1-2, with D perhaps TRBD1 (5 bases). The V end lost 6 bases, the J end lost 0 bases, and 14 bases lay between the germline ends. From germline, CDR1 is MNHEY and CDR2 SMNVEV (reference sequence). The CDR3 runs to 15 residues. This chain's CDR3 is CASSFRAPPNYGYTF. DNA for the CDR3: TGTGCCAGCAGCTTCAGGGCTCCCCCTAACTATGGCTACACCTTC.

This clonotype has more than one count but fewer than ten. The J gene is TRBJ2-5, the V gene TRBV5-1, with 8 bases identical to TRBD1. Germline V gives CDR1 SGHRS, CDR2 YFSETQ. CDR3 length equals 16 residues. V was clipped by 4 bases and J by 0 bases; unmatched bases: 8. In nucleotides, the CDR3 is TGCGCCAGCAGCCCGGACAGGGAGTATTACCAAGAGACCCAGTACTTC. Protein sequence: CASSPDREYYQETQYF.

This clonotype was detected ten times or more. This rearrangement joins TRBV10-3 to TRBJ1-2; D unclear. V lost 5 bases and J lost 8, with 18 bases in between. Per the germline V gene, CDR1 is ENHRY and CDR2 is SYGVKD. This CDR3 has 14 amino acids. Here the CDR3 reads CAISSNADSPGYTF. CDR3 nucleotides: TGTGCCATCAGTTCCAACGCGGACTCGCCCGGCTACACCTTC.

This clonotype was counted a few times. The rearrangement uses TRBV28 and TRBJ2-5, with TRBD1 identical over 7 bases. Germline CDR1 MDHEN, CDR2 SYDVKM. The V segment lost 5 bases and the J segment 4 bases; nucleotides outside the gene matches: 7. The CDR3 is made up of 14 amino acids. The CDR3 nucleotides read TGTGCCAGCAGTACAGGGTGGACAGGAGAGACCCAGTACTTC. It specifies CASSTGWTGETQYF. Drawing the rest from reference TRBV28 and TRBJ2-5, the complete variable domain is DVKVTQSSRYLVKRTGEKVFLECVQDMDHENMFWYRQDPGLGLRLIYFSYDVKMKEKGDIPEGYSVSREKKERFSLILESASTNQTSMYLCASSTGWTGETQYFGPGTRLLVL.

This chain connects TRBV5-1 to TRBJ2-5; D is perhaps TRBD2 (7 bases). Germline V gives CDR1 SGHRS, CDR2 YFSETQ. Deletions cut 5 bases from V and 11 bases from J, with 22 bases between. This CDR3 region has 14 residues. The CDR3: CASSRGAVYNEQYF. The DNA of the CDR3 is TGCGCCAGCAGTCGGGGGGCGGTGTACAATGAGCAGTACTTC.